What follows is one T cell receptor beta chain and its context. Recovery meant two consecutive negative NP/OP PCR tests, professional clearance, or resolved symptoms. These data originate in a study of blood T cell repertoires in COVID-19. In the original processing: Amplification of reference gene primers provided the estimated nucleated cell counts. Clones were sequenced by immunoSEQ multiplex PCR, and TCRdb holds only the in-frame ones, with some missing. V and J calls and clone size are copied from that table; D and trimming were computed from the DNA. This table has a few hundred thousand clones, around 90% appearing once. This clonotype was sampled from a man between 25 and 39 years old who had recovered from COVID-19. Sample: PBMCs or T cells enriched from blood (not recorded which).

CDR3 protein: CASSLYLAPSYEQYF. As DNA, the CDR3 is TGTGCCAGCAGTTTATACCTAGCGCCCTCCTACGAGCAGTACTTC. V and J are TRBV28 and TRBJ2-7, with a tentative D call TRBD2 (6 bases). The CDR3 consists of 15 residues. Trimming took off 1 base at V and 0 bases at J, with 10 bases between the two ends. Germline V gives CDR1 MDHEN, CDR2 SYDVKM.